This T cell receptor beta chain comes out of a study of CD4+ T cells in melanoma. Notes on the study in general: CD8+ T cell, macrophage and B cell function reportedly correlated with neoantigen-specific CD4+ T cells. Diverse differentiation states were reported for melanoma neoantigen-specific CD4+ T cells.

Assay used: immunoSEQ multiplex PCR; TCRdb lists only in-frame clones, some missing. Here the sample spans over 130,000 clones, around 90% being singletons. Concerning this clone itself: Antigen: not known.

V shed 1 base and J shed 0 bases, with 10 bases lying between them. Germline loops: CDR1 LGHNA, CDR2 YNFKEQ. The CDR3 is 16 amino acids. This chain uses TRBV4-2 with TRBJ2-1; D unclear. This TCR came from a human donor with melanoma. CDR3: CASSQAGGSSYNEQFF. The CDR3, as DNA: TGTGCCAGCAGCCAAGCGGGTGGAAGCTCCTACAATGAGCAGTTCTTC.